A selection of T cell receptor beta chains follows, all from one sample in a study of Ad26.COV2.S vaccination and SARS-CoV-2 variants. Sequencing was performed with immunoSEQ multiplex PCR; in TCRdb, only in-frame clones are kept and a portion is missing. The sample carries around 400,000 clones, over 75% recorded once. Sample: peripheral blood, taken in a trial of Ad26.COV2.S vaccine versus placebo. These TCRs come from a person aged 18-65 years who received the Ad26.COV2.S COVID-19 vaccine or a placebo. Both conserved end residues are part of each CDR3. A D gene is named only where the DNA matches it firmly. A clone size is listed for some rows: how often the clone was seen (once, few, many), or a class if it is expanded.

size	D	V	J	DNA	CDR3
-	TRBD2	TRBV27	TRBJ2-1	TGTGCCAGCAAAGGACTAGCGGGATCCATTGAGCAGTTCTTC	CASKGLAGSIEQFF
once	TRBD2	TRBV9	TRBJ2-5	TGTGCCAGCAGCGTATATAGCGGGGTCGAGACCCAGTACTTC	CASSVYSGVETQYF
-	TRBD2	TRBV11-2	TRBJ2-1	TGTGCCAGCAGCTTAGAGGGCGGGAGGGCCAATGAGCAGTTCTTC	CASSLEGGRANEQFF
-	-	TRBV5-4	TRBJ2-5	TGTGCCAGCAGCACCGGGGACTACCAAGAGACCCAGTACTTC	CASSTGDYQETQYF
-	-	TRBV5-1	TRBJ2-3	TGCGCCAGCAGCTTAGGTAGCAGCGGGTCTCAGACTGAAGCAGATACGCAGTATTTT	CASSLGSSGSQTEADTQYF
-	-	TRBV5-5	TRBJ1-4	TGTGCCAGCAGCTTGCGGGAAAACGACATAAACGAAAAACTGTTTTTT	CASSLRENDINEKLFF
-	-	TRBV6-2/TRBV6-3	TRBJ2-7	TGTGCCAGCAGTGGCGCCGGAGGGACCTACGAGCAGTACTTC	CASSGAGGTYEQYF
-	TRBD2	TRBV7-9	TRBJ2-3	TGTGCCAGCAGCTTCCTAGCGGGAGGTGGCACAGATACGCAGTATTTT	CASSFLAGGGTDTQYF
once	-	TRBV6-6	TRBJ2-2	TGTGCCAGCAGGACGATTGGGGGTTCCACCGGGGAGCTGTTTTTT	CASRTIGGSTGELFF
-	-	TRBV30	TRBJ1-1	TGTGCCTGGGCAACGGGTCGAACTGAAGCTTTCTTT	CAWATGRTEAFF
-	-	TRBV11-2	TRBJ2-7	TGTGCCAGCAGCTTCCGGGCGACCTACGAGCAGTACTTC	CASSFRATYEQYF
-	-	TRBV27	TRBJ1-2	TGTGCCAGCAGTCACCCGACGGATGGCTATGGCTACACCTTC	CASSHPTDGYGYTF
-	-	TRBV4-1	TRBJ2-5	TGCGCCAGCAGCCAAATGGTACCGGGGGAGACCCAGTACTTC	CASSQMVPGETQYF
-	TRBD2	TRBV23-1	TRBJ2-2	TGCGCCAGCAGTCAACCAGAGACTAGCGGGAGCGACACCGGGGAGCTGTTTTTT	CASSQPETSGSDTGELFF
-	TRBD2	TRBV5-1	TRBJ2-3	TGCGCCAGCAGATCGGGACTAGCGGGAGGGCCTCGAACAGATACGCAGTATTTT	CASRSGLAGGPRTDTQYF
-	-	TRBV7-9	TRBJ2-7	TGTGCCAGCAGCTTGGGGAGCTACGAGCAGTACTTC	CASSLGSYEQYF
-	-	TRBV19	TRBJ1-3	TGTGCCAGTAGTTTGCGTTCTGGAAACACCATATATTTT	CASSLRSGNTIYF
-	TRBD1	TRBV7-9	TRBJ2-1	TGTGCCAGCAGCTTTGGACAGGAAGGCGATGAGCAGTTCTTC	CASSFGQEGDEQFF
-	TRBD1	TRBV4-3	TRBJ1-3	TGCGCCAGCAGCCTGACAGGGGGCTCTGGAAACACCATATATTTT	CASSLTGGSGNTIYF
-	-	TRBV30	TRBJ1-1	TGTGCCTGGAGTGTAACAGGGATAATACGGCCTGAAGCTTTCTTT	CAWSVTGIIRPEAFF
-	TRBD1	TRBV6-1	TRBJ1-5	TGTGCCAGCAGTGACACTACAGGGGGCAATCAGCCCCAGCATTTT	CASSDTTGGNQPQHF
-	-	TRBV6-5	TRBJ2-7	TGTGCCACGGTGGCGACCTCCTACGAGCAGTACTTC	CATVATSYEQYF
-	TRBD1	TRBV30	TRBJ1-2	TGTGCCTGGGTGACAGGGGGCTTTTATGGCTACACCTTC	CAWVTGGFYGYTF
-	-	TRBV28	TRBJ2-5	TGTGCCAGCAGTTCCCCTTCGGAGACCCAGTACTTC	CASSSPSETQYF
-	TRBD1	TRBV5-4	TRBJ2-3	TGTGCCAGCAGCCCCGGGGACAGGCCAGATACGCAGTATTTT	CASSPGDRPDTQYF
-	-	TRBV28	TRBJ2-3	TGTGCCAGCAGTCCGGACAGACCAGCTACGCAGTATTTT	CASSPDRPATQYF
once	TRBD2	TRBV12-5	TRBJ2-5	TGTGCTAGTGGTTTGGTGGGGGGGAGCGAGACCCAGTACTTC	CASGLVGGSETQYF